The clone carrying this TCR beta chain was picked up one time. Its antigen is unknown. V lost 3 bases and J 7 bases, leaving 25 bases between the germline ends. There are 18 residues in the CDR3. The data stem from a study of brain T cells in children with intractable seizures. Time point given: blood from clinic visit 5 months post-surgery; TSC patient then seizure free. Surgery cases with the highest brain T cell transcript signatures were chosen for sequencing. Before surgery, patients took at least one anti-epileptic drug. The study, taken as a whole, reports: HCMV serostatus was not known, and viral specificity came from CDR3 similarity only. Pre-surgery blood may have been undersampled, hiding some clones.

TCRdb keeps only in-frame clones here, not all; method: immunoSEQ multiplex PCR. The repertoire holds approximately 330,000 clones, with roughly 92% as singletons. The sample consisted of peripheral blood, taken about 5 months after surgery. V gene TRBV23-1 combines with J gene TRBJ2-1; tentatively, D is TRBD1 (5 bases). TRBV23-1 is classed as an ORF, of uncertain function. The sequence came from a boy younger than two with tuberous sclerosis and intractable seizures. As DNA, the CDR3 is TGCGCCAGCAGTCAGCCGAGGCTCCAGGGATCTATTGGGAATGAGCAGTTCTTC. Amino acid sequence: CASSQPRLQGSIGNEQFF.